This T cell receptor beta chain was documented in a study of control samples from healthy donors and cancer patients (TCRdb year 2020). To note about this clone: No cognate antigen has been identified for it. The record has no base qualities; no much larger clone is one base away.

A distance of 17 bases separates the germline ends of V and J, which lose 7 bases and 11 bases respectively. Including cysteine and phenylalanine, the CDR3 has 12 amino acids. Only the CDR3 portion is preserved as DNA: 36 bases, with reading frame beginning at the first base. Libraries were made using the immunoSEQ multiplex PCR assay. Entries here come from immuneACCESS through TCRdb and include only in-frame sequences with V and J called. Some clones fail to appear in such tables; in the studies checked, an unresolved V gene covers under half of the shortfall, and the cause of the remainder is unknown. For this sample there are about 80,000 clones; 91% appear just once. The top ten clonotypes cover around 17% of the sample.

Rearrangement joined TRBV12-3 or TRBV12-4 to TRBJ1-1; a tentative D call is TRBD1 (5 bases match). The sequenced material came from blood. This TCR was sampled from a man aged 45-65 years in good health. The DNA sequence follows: TGTGCCAGCACCACTTCCGGGGGTGACGCTTTCTTT. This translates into CASTTSGGDAFF.